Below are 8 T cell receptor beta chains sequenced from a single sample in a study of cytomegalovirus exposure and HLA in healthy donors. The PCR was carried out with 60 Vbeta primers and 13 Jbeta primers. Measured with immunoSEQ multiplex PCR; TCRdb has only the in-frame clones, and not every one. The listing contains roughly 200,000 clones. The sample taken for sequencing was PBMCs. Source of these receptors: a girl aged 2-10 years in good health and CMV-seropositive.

Written as DNA, the CDR3 is TGTGCCAGCAGCCCCGGACTAGTTGGCACAGATACGCAGTATTTT. This sequence encodes CASSPGLVGTDTQYF. The chain uses TRBV7-2 and TRBJ2-3, with 7 nucleotides matching TRBD2. J gave up 1 base and V 5 bases, and 6 bases lay outside the gene matches. The CDR3 consists of 15 residues. CDR1 and CDR2 from the germline V gene are SGHTA and FQGNSA.

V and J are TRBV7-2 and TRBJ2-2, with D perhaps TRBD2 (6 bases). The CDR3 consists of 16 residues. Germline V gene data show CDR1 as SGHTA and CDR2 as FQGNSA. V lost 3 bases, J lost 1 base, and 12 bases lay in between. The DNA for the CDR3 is TGTGCCAGCAGCTTTGCCGGGACTTTGAACACCGGGGAGCTGTTTTTT. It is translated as CASSFAGTLNTGELFF.

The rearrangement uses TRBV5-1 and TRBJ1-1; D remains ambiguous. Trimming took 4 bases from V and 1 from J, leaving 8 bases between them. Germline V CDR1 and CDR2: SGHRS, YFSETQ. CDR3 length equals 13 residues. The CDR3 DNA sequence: TGCGCCAGCAGCGGGCCAGCGAACACTGAAGCTTTCTTT. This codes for CASSGPANTEAFF.

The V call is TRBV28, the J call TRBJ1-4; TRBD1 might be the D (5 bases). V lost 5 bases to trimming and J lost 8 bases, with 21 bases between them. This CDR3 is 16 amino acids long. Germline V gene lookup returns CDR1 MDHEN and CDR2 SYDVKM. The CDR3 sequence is CASSPHGTEEGEKLFF. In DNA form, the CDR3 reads TGTGCCAGCAGTCCCCACGGGACCGAGGAGGGAGAAAAACTGTTTTTT.

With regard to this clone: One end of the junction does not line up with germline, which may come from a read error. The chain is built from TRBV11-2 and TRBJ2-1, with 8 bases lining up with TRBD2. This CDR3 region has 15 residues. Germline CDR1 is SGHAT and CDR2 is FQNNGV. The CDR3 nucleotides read TGTGCCGGCAGCTCCATAGCGGGACCCTACAATGAGCAGTTCTTC. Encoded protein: CAGSSIAGPYNEQFF.

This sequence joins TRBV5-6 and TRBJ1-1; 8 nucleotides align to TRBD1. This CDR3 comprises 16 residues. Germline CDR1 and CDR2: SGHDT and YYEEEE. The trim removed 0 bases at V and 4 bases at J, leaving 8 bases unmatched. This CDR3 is CASSLEAGGGGTEAFF. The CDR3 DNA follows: TGTGCCAGCAGCTTGGAAGCAGGGGGCGGTGGCACTGAAGCTTTCTTT. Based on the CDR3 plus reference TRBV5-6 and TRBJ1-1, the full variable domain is DAGVTQSPTHLIKTRGQQVTLRCSPKSGHDTVSWYQQALGQGPQFIFQYYEEEERQRGNFPDRFSGHQFPNYSSELNVNALLLGDSALYLCASSLEAGGGGTEAFFGQGTRLTVV.

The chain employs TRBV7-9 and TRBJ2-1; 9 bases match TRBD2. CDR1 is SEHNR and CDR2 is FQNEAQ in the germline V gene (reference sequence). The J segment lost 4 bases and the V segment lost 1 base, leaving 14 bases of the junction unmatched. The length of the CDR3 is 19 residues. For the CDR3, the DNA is TGTGCCAGCAGCTTAGAGGTTAGCGGGGGCGGTGGACCATACAATGAGCAGTTCTTC. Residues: CASSLEVSGGGGPYNEQFF.

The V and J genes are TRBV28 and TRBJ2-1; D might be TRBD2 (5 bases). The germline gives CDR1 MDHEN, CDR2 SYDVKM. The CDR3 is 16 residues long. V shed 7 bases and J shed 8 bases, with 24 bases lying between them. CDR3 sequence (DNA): TGTGCCAGCACCTTTTTTCCGATTAGGGAGAAGGATGAGCAGTTCTTC. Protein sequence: CASTFFPIREKDEQFF.